Below are 32 T cell receptor beta chains sequenced from a single sample in a study of OX40 agonist ivuxolimab in advanced cancers. Libraries were prepared by immunoSEQ multiplex PCR; TCRdb keeps only in-frame clonotypes and omits some of them. The sample lists about 72,000 clones; around 87% were seen once. The sequencing used CD4+ or CD8+ T cells sorted from blood, collected in a trial of the OX40 agonist ivuxolimab. All receptors come from an adult with an advanced solid tumor such as melanoma, head and neck, liver or kidney cancer.

The V call is TRBV7-8, the J call TRBJ1-2; possible D gene TRBD1, 6 bases. This CDR3 contains 15 residues. Per germline, CDR1 SGHVS and CDR2 FQNEAQ. V lost 5 bases and J 0 bases, leaving 13 bases between the germline ends. The CDR3 DNA sequence: TGTGCCAGCAGCACCCGGACAGTTACTAACTATGGCTACACCTTC. Its protein product is CASSTRTVTNYGYTF.

The genes are TRBV2 and TRBJ1-2; no reliable D call. The CDR3 length is 12 residues. The germline CDR1 and CDR2 sequences are SNHLY and FYNNEI. V lost 6 bases, J lost 8 bases, and 13 bases lay in between. The CDR3 protein is CASSIREGGYTF. CDR3 in DNA: TGTGCCAGCAGCATACGGGAGGGAGGCTACACCTTC.

The CDR3 loop is CASSQAGTGGNYEQYF. CDR3 bases: TGTGCCAGCAGCCAAGCCGGGACAGGGGGCAACTACGAGCAGTACTTC. The V call is TRBV4-2, the J call TRBJ2-7; 12 nucleotides align to TRBD1. Germline trimming cut 1 base from V and 3 bases from J; bases unmatched to any gene: 4. This CDR3 has 16 residues. Germline CDR1 is LGHNA and CDR2 is YNFKEQ.

The chain couples TRBV5-6 to TRBJ2-5; D may be TRBD1 (6 bases). Looked up from germline, CDR1 is SGHDT and CDR2 is YYEEEE. The ends were cut back, 2 bases at V and 5 bases at J, with 19 bases in the middle. This CDR3 contains 16 residues. This CDR3 reads CASSLFNFQGLETQYF. As DNA, the CDR3 is TGTGCCAGCAGCTTATTCAACTTTCAGGGGCTGGAGACCCAGTACTTC.

This chain connects TRBV5-1 to TRBJ1-1, with D unclear. Trimming pared 2 bases from V and 1 base from J, leaving 9 bases between. There are 14 residues in the CDR3. Germline CDR1 and CDR2: SGHRS and YFSETQ. The DNA for the CDR3 is TGCGCCAGCAGCTTTTGGGCCGGGAACACTGAAGCTTTCTTT. This sequence encodes CASSFWAGNTEAFF.

The rearrangement joins TRBV5-1 to TRBJ2-5, with TRBD1 identical over 7 bases. V trimming: 4 bases; J trimming: 1 base; junction bases outside the gene matches: 13. The length of the CDR3 is 17 residues. Germline V gene data show CDR1 as SGHRS and CDR2 as YFSETQ. The CDR3 DNA reads TGCGCCAGCAGCCACGGACGGTTGGGGACAGTCCAAGAGACCCAGTACTTC. It is translated as CASSHGRLGTVQETQYF.

The chain couples TRBV6-6 to TRBJ2-3, with D tentatively TRBD1 or TRBD2 (5 bases each). V lost 7 bases and J lost 0, with 14 bases in between. The CDR3 runs to 15 residues. Germline V gene lookup returns CDR1 MNHNY and CDR2 SVGAGI (reference sequence). The CDR3 DNA reads as TGTGCCAGCACCGAGAGGGGAACTAGCACAGATACGCAGTATTTT. It yields the protein CASTERGTSTDTQYF.

The V call is TRBV6-1, the J call TRBJ1-5; TRBD1 matches at 7 bases. The length of the CDR3 is 15 residues. V shed 5 bases and J 7 bases; nucleotides not matched to a gene: 11. Germline V gene sequence: CDR1 MNHNS, CDR2 SASEGT. CDR3 amino acids: CASSNFQGGGQPQHF. The CDR3 DNA reads TGTGCCAGCAGTAACTTCCAGGGGGGCGGCCAGCCCCAGCATTTT.

The chain employs TRBV4-1 and TRBJ2-7, with D possibly being TRBD2 (7 bases). CDR1 and CDR2 from the germline V gene are MGHRA and YSYEKL. This CDR3 spans 16 amino acids. The V gene lost 2 bases and the J gene lost 0 bases, with 14 bases spanning the gap. The CDR3 nucleotides are TGCGCCAGCAGCCAACATTTCGGGGGGCCCTCCTACGAGCAGTACTTC. This translates into CASSQHFGGPSYEQYF.

The gene calls are TRBV11-2 and TRBJ2-7, with D tentatively TRBD1 or TRBD2 (5 bases each). Germline CDR1 reads SGHAT; CDR2 reads FQNNGV. The CDR3 consists of 15 residues. V lost 3 bases, J lost 0 bases, and 12 bases lay in between. The CDR3 here is CASSFGAIFSYEQYF. The DNA for the CDR3 is TGTGCCAGCAGCTTCGGGGCAATTTTCTCCTACGAGCAGTACTTC. Full variable domain (outside the CDR3, taken from reference TRBV11-2 and TRBJ2-7): EAGVAQSPRYKIIEKRQSVAFWCNPISGHATLYWYQQILGQGPKLLIQFQNNGVVDDSQLPKDRFSAERLKGVDSTLKIQPAKLEDSAVYLCASSFGAIFSYEQYFGPGTRLTVT.

This sequence joins TRBV19 and TRBJ1-2, with unresolved D. CDR3 length: 14 amino acids. V lost 4 bases and J 3 bases, leaving 12 bases between the germline ends. CDR1 is LNHDA and CDR2 is SQIVND in the germline V gene (reference sequence). Written as DNA, the CDR3 is TGTGCCAGTAGTAGTCCTGGGGAAGACTATGGCTACACCTTC. This translates into CASSSPGEDYGYTF.

The rearrangement uses TRBV5-1 and TRBJ1-1; D not resolved. Germline V gene lookup returns CDR1 SGHRS and CDR2 YFSETQ. V shed 4 bases and J shed 2 bases, with 12 bases lying between them. The CDR3 covers 14 residues. For the CDR3, the DNA is TGCGCCAGCAGCGCTCAGGTGGGTAACACTGAAGCTTTCTTT. As protein: CASSAQVGNTEAFF.

The chain couples TRBV28 to TRBJ2-7; D possibly corresponds to TRBD1 (6 bases). The germline V and J ends were trimmed by 8 bases and 6 bases, with 23 bases remaining between them. Germline lookup yields CDR1 MDHEN and CDR2 SYDVKM. CDR3 length equals 15 residues. CDR3 coding DNA: TGTGCCAGCCTCCAATCCTCAGGGGACCTGAGCGAGCAGTACTTC. It translates to CASLQSSGDLSEQYF. The variable domain in full, completed from reference TRBV28 and TRBJ2-7, reads DVKVTQSSRYLVKRTGEKVFLECVQDMDHENMFWYRQDPGLGLRLIYFSYDVKMKEKGDIPEGYSVSREKKERFSLILESASTNQTSMYLCASLQSSGDLSEQYFGPGTRLTVT.

This chain uses TRBV7-9 with TRBJ1-1; TRBD1 matches at 11 bases. Germline V CDR1 and CDR2: SEHNR, FQNEAQ (reference sequence). Unmatched junction bases numbered 12, after V lost 2 bases and J lost 7 bases. The CDR3 is 17 amino acids. This CDR3 is CASSLKSLRDRGIEAFF. DNA for the CDR3: TGTGCCAGCAGCTTAAAATCCCTACGGGACAGGGGGATTGAAGCTTTCTTT. Combining the CDR3 with reference TRBV7-9 and TRBJ1-1 gives the whole variable domain DTGVSQNPRHKITKRGQNVTFRCDPISEHNRLYWYRQTLGQGPEFLTYFQNEAQLEKSRLLSDRFSAERPKGSFSTLEIQRTEQGDSAMYLCASSLKSLRDRGIEAFFGQGTRLTVV.

The CDR3 sequence is CASSQDVGTDTQYF. CDR3 coding DNA: TGTGCCAGCTCCCAGGACGTGGGCACAGATACGCAGTATTTT. The gene calls are TRBV11-3 and TRBJ2-3; D unclear. V gave up 8 bases and J gave up 1 base, with 13 bases separating them. Germline CDR1 SGHNT, CDR2 YENEEA. The CDR3 length is 14 residues.

This clone appeared a few times. The V gene is TRBV4-1, the J gene TRBJ1-1; D is undetermined. Trimming stripped 0 bases from V and 3 bases from J, with 17 bases between. This CDR3 contains 17 residues. Per germline, CDR1 MGHRA and CDR2 YSYEKL. In nucleotides, the CDR3 is TGCGCCAGCAGCCAAGATCGGGCCTATTTGGGAGACACTGAAGCTTTCTTT. This sequence encodes CASSQDRAYLGDTEAFF.

The genes are TRBV6-1 and TRBJ2-2, with D perhaps assigned TRBD1 or TRBD2 (5 bases each). CDR3 length: 14 amino acids. V was shortened by 11 bases and J by 6 bases, with 19 bases between the two germline ends. The germline CDR1 and CDR2 sequences are MNHNS and SASEGT. The CDR3 region has the DNA TGTGCCGGACGGGGCTCCCTAGGGTCCGGGGAGCTGTTTTTT. Protein sequence: CAGRGSLGSGELFF.

J is TRBJ1-5 and V is TRBV5-6; D possibly corresponds to TRBD1 (5 bases). The CDR3 sequence is 14 residues long. Germline loops: CDR1 SGHDT, CDR2 YYEEEE. The V end was cut by 3 bases, the J end by 3 bases, with 10 bases between. The CDR3 DNA reads as TGTGCCAGCAGCTGGGGACGGAACAATCAGCCCCAGCATTTT. This sequence encodes CASSWGRNNQPQHF.

The chain links TRBV23-1 to TRBJ1-5, with no clear D. TRBV23-1 is given ORF status, its function remaining uncertain. Trimming shortened V by 2 bases and J by 0 bases, and 14 bases separated the two germline ends. The CDR3 length is 17 residues. The CDR3 coding sequence is TGCGCCAGCAGTCAAAGGAACGGACGATATAGCAATCAGCCCCAGCATTTT. Its translation is CASSQRNGRYSNQPQHF.

This sequence joins TRBV7-8 and TRBJ1-3; the D is unclear. This CDR3 has 16 residues. The germline V gene encodes CDR1 SGHVS and CDR2 FQNEAQ. V dropped 0 bases and J dropped 2 bases, with 11 bases sitting between them. This CDR3 reads CASSLALTSTGNTIYF. The DNA for the CDR3 is TGTGCCAGCAGCTTAGCGCTGACATCGACTGGAAACACCATATATTTT.

V usage is TRBV6-1 and J usage is TRBJ1-5, with a possible D match to TRBD1 (5 bases). The V gene lost 8 bases and the J gene lost 1 base, with 12 bases spanning the gap. The V gene's germline CDR1 is MNHNS and CDR2 SASEGT. The CDR3 has 14 residues. The CDR3 DNA sequence: TGTGCCAGCCTCCCGGGACGCAGCAATCAGCCCCAGCATTTT. It translates to CASLPGRSNQPQHF.

The chain recombines TRBV10-3 with TRBJ2-2, with D possibly called TRBD1 or TRBD2 (5 bases each). The length of the CDR3 is 13 residues. The germline gives CDR1 ENHRY, CDR2 SYGVKD. In nucleotides, the CDR3 is TGTGCTTCAGGGACGGCGAACACCGGGGAGCTGTTTTTT. Translating gives CASGTANTGELFF.

The gene calls are TRBV19 and TRBJ1-2, with D tentatively TRBD1 (5 bases). With 3 bases removed from V and 6 bases from J, the gap between germline ends came to 17 bases. Germline loops: CDR1 LNHDA, CDR2 SQIVND (reference sequence). The CDR3 has 15 amino acids. The CDR3 DNA is TGTGCCAGTAGTATTAACGGCGGGGCAGGCCATGGCTACACCTTC. Protein product: CASSINGGAGHGYTF.

The rearrangement uses TRBV5-1 and TRBJ2-3, with 16 bases that match TRBD2. The CDR3 has 17 residues. The V and J ends lost 4 bases and 6 bases, in that order; junction bases with no gene match: 8. Germline CDR1 reads SGHRS; CDR2 reads YFSETQ. The CDR3 sequence is CASSAGTSGRAVDTQYF. Here the CDR3 DNA reads TGCGCCAGCAGCGCCGGGACTAGCGGGAGGGCCGTCGATACGCAGTATTTT. Drawing the rest from reference TRBV5-1 and TRBJ2-3, the complete variable domain is KAGVTQTPRYLIKTRGQQVTLSCSPISGHRSVSWYQQTPGQGLQFLFEYFSETQRNKGNFPGRFSGRQFSNSRSEMNVSTLELGDSALYLCASSAGTSGRAVDTQYFGPGTRLTVL.

The table lists this clone with a count of one. The genes are TRBV5-1 and TRBJ1-1, with D possibly TRBD1 on 5 matching bases. Trimming stripped 7 bases from V and 0 bases from J, with 16 bases between. In germline, CDR1 is SGHRS, CDR2 YFSETQ. The CDR3 spans 15 residues. DNA for the CDR3: TGCGCCAGCGGAAGGGGAGACAGTATGAACACTGAAGCTTTCTTT. Its protein is CASGRGDSMNTEAFF.

The count of this clone is one. V gene TRBV28 combines with J gene TRBJ2-2; D call uncertain. V was cut by 3 bases and J by 2 bases, with 7 bases left in between. CDR3 length equals 14 residues. CDR1 is MDHEN, CDR2 SYDVKM, per germline. The CDR3 protein is CASSFPLNTGELFF. CDR3 coding DNA: TGTGCCAGCAGTTTCCCACTTAACACCGGGGAGCTGTTTTTT.

This clone was picked up one time. The rearrangement joins TRBV30 to TRBJ2-1; D unresolved. This CDR3 spans 12 amino acids. Germline CDR1 and CDR2: GTSNPN and SVGIG (reference sequence). V gave up 0 bases and J gave up 6 bases, with 6 bases separating them. CDR3 in amino acids: CAWSVSTNEQFF. The CDR3 DNA sequence: TGTGCCTGGAGTGTATCTACCAATGAGCAGTTCTTC.

The chain employs TRBV4-2 and TRBJ2-3; D not resolved. Germline CDR1 reads LGHNA; CDR2 reads YNFKEQ. V lost 4 bases to trimming and J lost 4 bases, with 9 bases between them. The CDR3 consists of 13 residues. CDR3 residues: CASSPGSADTQYF. The CDR3, as DNA: TGTGCCAGCAGCCCCGGATCGGCAGATACGCAGTATTTT.

As concerns this clone: One end of the junction varies from germline; a read error may be responsible. The CDR3 loop is CASSLGAASGNTIYF. CDR3 coding DNA: TGTGCTAGCAGCTTAGGCGCGGCATCTGGAAACACCATATATTTT. The chain has TRBV7-7 and TRBJ1-3, with D unclear. The V gene's germline CDR1 is SSHAT and CDR2 FNYEAQ (reference sequence). This CDR3 has 15 amino acids.

The chain couples TRBV28 to TRBJ2-2; D might be TRBD1 or TRBD2, each matching 5 bases. The CDR3 totals 15 residues. Trimming shortened V by 9 bases and J by 1 base, and 15 bases separated the two germline ends. From germline, CDR1 is MDHEN and CDR2 SYDVKM. CDR3 DNA sequence: TGTGCCAGTCAATCCGGGACGCTGAACACCGGGGAGCTGTTTTTT. This encodes CASQSGTLNTGELFF.

This chain uses TRBV28 with TRBJ1-1; a possible D gene is TRBD1 (6 bases). The V gene lost 5 bases and the J gene lost 10 bases, with 14 bases spanning the gap. This CDR3 contains 12 residues. Germline CDR1 reads MDHEN; CDR2 reads SYDVKM. CDR3 nucleotide sequence: TGTGCCAGCAGTCCTTCAGGGGTGGGAGCTTTCTTT. Residues: CASSPSGVGAFF.

Remarks on this clone: Other DNA sequences of this sample code for an identical CDR3. V usage is TRBV5-1 and J usage is TRBJ1-1; no definite D call. The V gene's germline CDR1 is SGHRS and CDR2 YFSETQ. This CDR3 has 12 amino acids. The V and J ends lost 5 bases and 5 bases respectively, with 10 bases between them. The CDR3 loop reads CASSLVGTEAFF. The DNA of the CDR3 is TGCGCCAGCAGTTTAGTAGGGACTGAAGCTTTCTTT.